This T cell receptor (beta chain) was sequenced in a study of beta chain features in type 1 diabetes. Study results and caveats: Moderately but significantly shorter TCRB CDR3s were found in Type 1 diabetes patients in all four CD4+ subsets.

The CDR3 consists of 15 residues. Trimming removed 5 bases at V and 1 base at J, with 14 bases between. Per the germline V gene, CDR1 is LNHNV and CDR2 is YYDKDF (reference sequence). A few counts support this clone. Its cognate antigen is unknown. TCRB transcripts that were expressed got sequenced, as all of the isolated RNA had been reverse transcribed. TCRdb keeps only in-frame clones here, not all; method: immunoSEQ multiplex PCR. The data hold 150,000 to 200,000 clones, with around 8% observed a single time. The receptor was isolated from a woman in her thirties or forties with type 1 diabetes. The chain couples TRBV15 to TRBJ1-1; TRBD1 is a possible D gene (5 bases). Sequenced input: central memory CD4+ T cells from blood. Written as DNA, the CDR3 is TGTGCCACCAGCCCCAGGGTGATGAGGAACACTGAAGCTTTCTTT. It specifies CATSPRVMRNTEAFF.